This TCR beta chain is from a study of shared clonotypes between healthy human individuals (dated by TCRdb to 2020 to 2021). For the study in its entirety: Three men and a couple of women, aged 18 to 49 years, made up the cohort. For each donor, CD4 naive and CD4 memory were each run on three plates, CD8 naive on two plates, and CD8 memory on one plate. To estimate repertoire size and how much clonotype sharing occurs between individuals, the study deeply sequenced the blood TCR repertoires of five or six healthy adults. To increase sequencing depth and limit assay-specific biases, different laboratories used diverse techniques to prepare libraries and sequence TCR repertoires. Between about 0.94 and 8.9 billion PBMCs per donor were obtained by leukapheresis. What the study reported, not specific to this receptor: Rarefaction of sorted-subset datasets indicated incomplete sequencing despite the large sequencing depth. Based on pairwise subsampling, the degree of clonotype sharing among donors was expected to be affected by sequencing depth. Sharing across four donors was observed for approximately 4.6% of naive CD4, 3% to 3.5% of naive CD8, roughly 2.3% of memory CD4, and roughly 0.4% of memory CD8 clonotypes. Sampling was limited to blood, and TCR repertoires in tissue likely differ from TCR repertoires in blood. Because the study included a small number of donors, the genetic and exposure-history diversity represented was limited. Clonotypes shared by all four sorted-subset donors showed higher generation probabilities than non-shared clonotypes. Naive subsets generally had larger estimated clonotype richness than memory subsets did.

TCR CDR3 regions were amplified from genomic DNA by multiplex PCR using the deep immunoSEQ assay. For each cell subset, the extracted genomic DNA was distributed evenly across all wells of several immunoSEQ 96-well plates, and each plate served as one replicate. For sorted subsets, each replicate PCR was loaded with approximately 0.2 ug genomic DNA, equivalent to 25,000 to 30,000 T cell genomes. The purified libraries were quantified using a Qubit 3.0 fluorometer, sized with a Bioanalyzer 2100, and then quantified again using the KAPA Library Quantification kit. Every immunoSEQ 96-well plate was sequenced on a separate single-read 150-cycle Illumina NextSeq 550 flow cell. The authors' analysis ran thus. Because the immunoSEQ output held only junctional sequences and lacked quality scores, the filtering could not match the filtering applied to full-length reads. To assign V/J genes and CDR3, sequences were annotated using PyIR, a Python wrapper for IgBLAST v1.9, with IMGT germline references. Any read was removed if the V/J assignment was weak (E-value above 1e-6), the CDR3 was missing, or the read contained stop codons, out-of-frame junctions, or ambiguous translated residues. A V3J clonotype was defined by an identical inferred V gene, J gene, and CDR3 amino acid sequence. The percentage overlap between two repertoires was calculated by dividing the number of shared unique clonotypes by the size of the smaller repertoire. RTK rarefaction, the Chao1 estimator, and Recon v2.1 estimates of unobserved clonotypes were used to assess repertoire richness. Generation probabilities for all TCRbeta clonotypes obtained by the gDNA method from a handful of donors were computed using OLGA. What TCRdb holds here is the immuneACCESS table cut down to in-frame rearrangements. Part of the clones is not present; checked against another copy, under half of the missing clones reflect an unresolved V gene, and the others are unexplained. V and J calls and clone size are copied from that table; D and trimming were computed from the DNA. In this sample the table shows over 2 million clones, 85% to 95% of which occur a single time. The top ten clonotypes cover 0.37% of the sample.

On this clone itself: Its cognate antigen has yet to be identified. No base-level quality is on record; no much larger clone is a single base apart.

Via the germline V gene, CDR1 is SGHVS and CDR2 FQNEAQ. The CDR3 contains 15 residues, cysteine and phenylalanine counted. Of the read, only the CDR3 DNA is kept; its 45 bases are in frame from base 1. After removal of 5 bases from V and 3 bases from J, the junction retains 5 bases not matched to a gene. The donors were healthy, HIV-negative adults with no recently reported acute infections or vaccinations. Every donor was a Caucasian adult residing in Nashville, Tennessee, USA. CD4+ T cells were enriched by magnetic negative selection, after which naive cells were positively selected on CD45RA and the negative fraction was taken as the memory subset. Blood was obtained by leukapheresis, after which PBMCs were separated by Ficoll-Histopaque density gradient centrifugation and cryopreserved in liquid nitrogen vapor phase. Analytical flow cytometry was used to check the purity and quantity of every magnetically sorted T cell population. From each sorted fraction, genomic DNA was isolated and quantified by UV absorbance on a Nanodrop 2000c.

The sequence joins TRBV7-8 to TRBJ2-7; a stretch of 12 junction bases matches TRBD2. This receptor was taken from a man aged 18 to 29 in good health. Some clones in this sample may be carry-over from other donors' samples. What was sequenced was naive CD4+ T cells from PBMCs. Taken with the paper, the label for cell subset or site translates to: CD45RA+ positively selected. The CDR3 protein sequence reads: CASSPLTSGSYEQYF. The DNA sequence is given as TGTGCCAGCAGCCCGTTGACTAGCGGGAGCTACGAGCAGTACTTC.